The next 3 T cell receptor beta chains were all read from a single sample in a study of beta chain features in type 1 diabetes. The investigators reverse transcribed all of the isolated RNA, so they sequenced expressed TCRB transcripts. The method was immunoSEQ multiplex PCR; TCRdb's version includes in-frame clones alone and lacks a portion of them. The sample consists of some 150,000 clones, 6% to 7.5% of them appearing once. Sequencing input: central memory CD4+ T cells from blood. Receptors originate from a woman in her 30s in good health.

This clone was seen more than once but under ten times. V is TRBV4-2 and J is TRBJ1-2; D gene uncertain. V lost 1 base, J lost 7 bases, and 16 bases lay in between. Germline lookup yields CDR1 LGHNA and CDR2 YNFKEQ. This CDR3 contains 15 residues. The CDR3 reads CASSQAVVGRGGYTF. The CDR3 DNA reads as TGTGCCAGCAGCCAAGCGGTCGTGGGCCGGGGTGGCTACACCTTC.

This clone appeared a few times. The V call is TRBV9, the J call TRBJ2-3; D gene uncertain. V shed 4 bases and J shed 6 bases, with 12 bases lying between them. This CDR3 region has 13 residues. CDR1 is SGDLS and CDR2 is YYNGEE in the germline V gene. The CDR3 loop reads CASSPSPVDTQYF. The CDR3 DNA reads TGTGCCAGCAGCCCCTCTCCAGTGGATACGCAGTATTTT.

This clone has a handful of counts. The chain has TRBV4-3 and TRBJ2-7; 13 bases agree with TRBD2. Germline-derived CDR1 and CDR2 are LGHNA and YSLEER. This CDR3 has 16 residues. Trimming cost V 1 base and J 1 base; bases outside gene matches: 1. Here the CDR3 DNA reads TGCGCCAGCAGCCAAGGGGGACTAGCGGGATCCTACGAGCAGTACTTC. Its protein product is CASSQGGLAGSYEQYF.